Listed below are T cell receptor beta chains from one sample, sequenced in a study of blood T cell repertoires in COVID-19. Libraries were prepared by immunoSEQ multiplex PCR; TCRdb keeps only in-frame clonotypes and omits some of them. Counted here are about 530,000 clones, roughly nine tenths occurring once; the ten biggest clones make up roughly 8.3%. The sample consisted of peripheral blood. Receptors were obtained from a woman aged 45-60 years with COVID-19, enrolled during active disease. Each CDR3 is given with its conserved first and last residue. Fields, in order: V gene, clone size, J gene, D gene, CDR3 DNA, CDR3 protein. A D gene is named only where the DNA matches it firmly. Not every row has a clone size; where given, it reads once, few, many or a size class.

V gene: TRBV6-5; clone size: .; J gene: TRBJ2-7; D gene: TRBD1; CDR3 DNA: TGTGCCAGCACCCGACAGGGTAGAGATGACGAGCAGTACTTC; CDR3 protein: CASTRQGRDDEQYF
V gene: TRBV2; clone size: .; J gene: TRBJ1-4; D gene: .; CDR3 DNA: TGTGCCAGCAGTGAGTCCAGGGTGGGCGAAAAACTGTTTTTT; CDR3 protein: CASSESRVGEKLFF
V gene: TRBV7-3; clone size: .; J gene: TRBJ1-1; D gene: .; CDR3 DNA: TGTGCCAGCAGCTTAGGGCCGGCGAACACTGAAGCTTTCTTT; CDR3 protein: CASSLGPANTEAFF
V gene: TRBV14; clone size: .; J gene: TRBJ2-7; D gene: .; CDR3 DNA: TGTGCCAGCAGCCAATATTGGGCTAGCGAAGCCTACGAGCAGTACTTC; CDR3 protein: CASSQYWASEAYEQYF
V gene: TRBV2; clone size: .; J gene: TRBJ1-2; D gene: TRBD1; CDR3 DNA: TGTGCCAGCGGTCTAGGGGGCGCCGATGGCTACACCTTC; CDR3 protein: CASGLGGADGYTF
V gene: TRBV6-5; clone size: .; J gene: TRBJ1-2; D gene: .; CDR3 DNA: TGTGCCAGCACCCGAAGGGGGGGCTATGGCTACACCTTC; CDR3 protein: CASTRRGGYGYTF
V gene: TRBV5-1; clone size: .; J gene: TRBJ2-3; D gene: TRBD1; CDR3 DNA: TGCGCCAGCCGATTTACAGGGGGCGGATCAGATACGCAGTATTTT; CDR3 protein: CASRFTGGGSDTQYF
V gene: TRBV9; clone size: .; J gene: TRBJ2-5; D gene: TRBD1; CDR3 DNA: TGTGCTTCCACACCGGGACAGGGCCCGGGGGCCCAGTACTTC; CDR3 protein: CASTPGQGPGAQYF
V gene: TRBV7-6; clone size: .; J gene: TRBJ1-1; D gene: TRBD1; CDR3 DNA: TGTGCCAGCAGCTTAGCGACAGGGACTAACACTGAAGCTTTCTTT; CDR3 protein: CASSLATGTNTEAFF
V gene: TRBV14; clone size: .; J gene: TRBJ2-5; D gene: .; CDR3 DNA: TGTGCCAGCAGCCGCCTCACGAGCGGAGGAGAGACCCAGTACTTC; CDR3 protein: CASSRLTSGGETQYF
V gene: TRBV5-1; clone size: .; J gene: TRBJ2-7; D gene: TRBD1; CDR3 DNA: TGCGCCAGCAGACAGTGGCAGGGGGACGAGCAGTACTTC; CDR3 protein: CASRQWQGDEQYF
V gene: TRBV19; clone size: .; J gene: TRBJ1-3; D gene: .; CDR3 DNA: TGTGCCAGTAGTAGACGGGAGATCGGGGACACCATATATTTT; CDR3 protein: CASSRREIGDTIYF
V gene: TRBV6-6; clone size: .; J gene: TRBJ1-6; D gene: .; CDR3 DNA: TGTGCCAGCAGTGGGGGCTCACCCCTCCACTTT; CDR3 protein: CASSGGSPLHF
V gene: TRBV28; clone size: .; J gene: TRBJ2-7; D gene: .; CDR3 DNA: TGTGCCAGCAGTTTCGGGGTACCGAAAACCTACGAGCAGTACTTC; CDR3 protein: CASSFGVPKTYEQYF
V gene: TRBV3-1/TRBV3-2; clone size: .; J gene: TRBJ2-3; D gene: TRBD2; CDR3 DNA: TGTGCCAGCGGTAGGCGGGGGGTCACAGATACGCAGTATTTT; CDR3 protein: CASGRRGVTDTQYF
V gene: TRBV9; clone size: once; J gene: TRBJ1-2; D gene: TRBD1; CDR3 DNA: TGTGCCAGCAGCGTAGAAATAACAGGGGAAGGCTACACCTTC; CDR3 protein: CASSVEITGEGYTF
V gene: TRBV7-2; clone size: .; J gene: TRBJ2-7; D gene: .; CDR3 DNA: TGTGCCAGCAGCTCCGGAGGAGGATTGGGAAACGAGCAGTACTTC; CDR3 protein: CASSSGGGLGNEQYF
V gene: TRBV5-1; clone size: .; J gene: TRBJ1-2; D gene: TRBD1; CDR3 DNA: TGCGCCAGCAGCCCAGGCACGGGACAGGGATATGGCTACACCTTC; CDR3 protein: CASSPGTGQGYGYTF
V gene: TRBV6-6; clone size: .; J gene: TRBJ1-1; D gene: TRBD1; CDR3 DNA: TGTGCCAGCAGTCCTGGGACAGGTCAACGGGGGACCACTGAAGCTTTCTTT; CDR3 protein: CASSPGTGQRGTTEAFF
V gene: TRBV27; clone size: .; J gene: TRBJ1-3; D gene: .; CDR3 DNA: TGTGCCAGCAGTTTAGGGCAGGGAAACACCATATATTTT; CDR3 protein: CASSLGQGNTIYF
V gene: TRBV30; clone size: .; J gene: TRBJ2-7; D gene: .; CDR3 DNA: TGTGCCTGGAAACCCCCGGTCTCCTACGAGCAGTACTTC; CDR3 protein: CAWKPPVSYEQYF
V gene: TRBV6-5; clone size: .; J gene: TRBJ2-7; D gene: .; CDR3 DNA: TGTGCCAGCAGTCCACACAGCTACGAGCAGTACTTC; CDR3 protein: CASSPHSYEQYF
V gene: TRBV29-1; clone size: once; J gene: TRBJ2-1; D gene: TRBD1; CDR3 DNA: TGCAGCGCCGGACAGGGGGCACCGGATGAGCAGTTCTTC; CDR3 protein: CSAGQGAPDEQFF
V gene: TRBV19; clone size: .; J gene: TRBJ1-4; D gene: .; CDR3 DNA: TGTGCCAGTAGTACCCTCACCAGTGTGGGAGAAAATGAAAAACTGTTTTTT; CDR3 protein: CASSTLTSVGENEKLFF
V gene: TRBV18; clone size: .; J gene: TRBJ2-5; D gene: .; CDR3 DNA: TGTGCCAGCTCACCATCGGGTACGCAGGAGACCCAGTACTTC; CDR3 protein: CASSPSGTQETQYF
V gene: TRBV30; clone size: .; J gene: TRBJ1-2; D gene: TRBD1; CDR3 DNA: TGTGCCTGTCTCCTGGGACAGAGCTATGGCTACACCTTC; CDR3 protein: CACLLGQSYGYTF
V gene: TRBV13; clone size: .; J gene: TRBJ2-7; D gene: .; CDR3 DNA: TGTGCCAGCAGCTTAGTGCCCAGGGGAGAGGACGAGCAGTACTTC; CDR3 protein: CASSLVPRGEDEQYF
V gene: TRBV29-1; clone size: .; J gene: TRBJ2-1; D gene: .; CDR3 DNA: TGCAGCGGCGGGTCGGGGAAGCAGTTCTTC; CDR3 protein: CSGGSGKQFF
V gene: TRBV6-5; clone size: .; J gene: TRBJ1-6; D gene: TRBD1; CDR3 DNA: TGTGCCAGCAACCTACGGACAGGGACGGGATCACCCCTCCACTTT; CDR3 protein: CASNLRTGTGSPLHF
V gene: TRBV27; clone size: .; J gene: TRBJ2-7; D gene: TRBD2; CDR3 DNA: TGTGCCAGCAGAGACCCACTAGCGGGAGTCTACGAGCAGTACTTC; CDR3 protein: CASRDPLAGVYEQYF
V gene: TRBV7-3; clone size: .; J gene: TRBJ2-1; D gene: TRBD2; CDR3 DNA: TGTGCCAGCAGCTTAGTAGCGGGGGGCCTTGGTGGCAATGAGCAGTTCTTC; CDR3 protein: CASSLVAGGLGGNEQFF
V gene: TRBV5-6; clone size: .; J gene: TRBJ1-5; D gene: .; CDR3 DNA: TGTGCCAGCAGCTCCTTAGGGGGCAATCAGCCCCAGCATTTT; CDR3 protein: CASSSLGGNQPQHF
V gene: TRBV3-1/TRBV3-2; clone size: .; J gene: TRBJ2-5; D gene: TRBD1; CDR3 DNA: TGTGCCAGCGCCAACGGGGACAGCCAAGAGACCCAGTACTTC; CDR3 protein: CASANGDSQETQYF
V gene: TRBV3-1/TRBV3-2; clone size: .; J gene: TRBJ1-4; D gene: .; CDR3 DNA: TGTGCCAGCAGCCAGCAGGGGCCCGGTAATGAAAAACTGTTTTTT; CDR3 protein: CASSQQGPGNEKLFF
V gene: TRBV19; clone size: .; J gene: TRBJ2-3; D gene: .; CDR3 DNA: TGTGCCAGTAGTATAATTCCAGATGCAGATACGCAGTATTTT; CDR3 protein: CASSIIPDADTQYF
V gene: TRBV18; clone size: once; J gene: TRBJ1-3; D gene: TRBD1; CDR3 DNA: TGTGCCAGCTCACCCACAATAACAGGGGGCAGAAACACCATATATTTT; CDR3 protein: CASSPTITGGRNTIYF
V gene: TRBV5-1; clone size: .; J gene: TRBJ1-3; D gene: .; CDR3 DNA: TGCGCCAGCAGCTTGGGGGCAACTGGAAACACCATATATTTT; CDR3 protein: CASSLGATGNTIYF
V gene: TRBV12-3/TRBV12-4; clone size: .; J gene: TRBJ2-7; D gene: TRBD1; CDR3 DNA: TGTGCCAGCAGTTCAGGGGGTTACGAGCAGTACTTC; CDR3 protein: CASSSGGYEQYF
V gene: TRBV11-2; clone size: .; J gene: TRBJ2-5; D gene: TRBD2; CDR3 DNA: TGTGCCAGCAAGTGGGGGGGTCCAGCCCAGTACTTC; CDR3 protein: CASKWGGPAQYF
V gene: TRBV24-1; clone size: many; J gene: TRBJ1-2; D gene: .; CDR3 DNA: TGTGCCACGTCGGGGGGCCTAAACTATGGCTACACCTTC; CDR3 protein: CATSGGLNYGYTF
V gene: TRBV30; clone size: .; J gene: TRBJ1-5; D gene: TRBD1; CDR3 DNA: TGTGCCTGGAGTGCCGGACAGGGTCGATGGGAGCCCCAGCATTTT; CDR3 protein: CAWSAGQGRWEPQHF
V gene: TRBV2; clone size: .; J gene: TRBJ1-5; D gene: TRBD1; CDR3 DNA: TGTGCCAGCCTACAGGGCAGGGGGAATCAGCCCCAGCATTTT; CDR3 protein: CASLQGRGNQPQHF
V gene: TRBV7-2; clone size: .; J gene: TRBJ1-2; D gene: .; CDR3 DNA: TGTGCCAGCAGCCGGGACACCCTCTATGGCTACACCTTC; CDR3 protein: CASSRDTLYGYTF
V gene: TRBV3-1/TRBV3-2; clone size: .; J gene: TRBJ1-5; D gene: .; CDR3 DNA: TGTGCCAGCAGCCAGGACGCGGGAGGGCAGCCCCAGCATTTT; CDR3 protein: CASSQDAGGQPQHF
V gene: TRBV4-1; clone size: .; J gene: TRBJ1-2; D gene: .; CDR3 DNA: TGCGCCAGCAGCCAAGTAGGGGGTGGCTACACCTTC; CDR3 protein: CASSQVGGGYTF
V gene: TRBV10-3; clone size: .; J gene: TRBJ2-2; D gene: TRBD2; CDR3 DNA: TGTGCCATCAGTGCCCAGGCGGCGGGGGGACACACCGGGGAGCTGTTTTTT; CDR3 protein: CAISAQAAGGHTGELFF
V gene: TRBV6-5; clone size: .; J gene: TRBJ2-7; D gene: TRBD1; CDR3 DNA: TGTGCCAGCAGGAAGGGGACAGTAAGTTCGTACGAGCAGTACTTC; CDR3 protein: CASRKGTVSSYEQYF